This is a list of T cell receptor beta chains from one sample in a study of blood T cells in healthy people across ages. A single record per CDR3 protein comes from TCRdb applying MiXCR to the 5' RACE reads. The table records almost 550,000 distinct CDR3 sequences, 20% to 30% of them present only once. These data were also filed under a second study, of T cells of mothers and their children.

Sequencing was carried out using blood. These receptors all stem from a boy between 10 and 17 years old in good health. CDR3s include the opening cysteine and the closing phenylalanine or tryptophan. D genes are given only for firm matches. A clone size is listed for some rows: how often the clone was seen (once, few, many), or a class if it is expanded.

>NA|TRBJ1-4|TRBV7-9|NA
CASSRRSTTNEKLFF
TGTGCCAGCAGCCGCAGGAGTACAACTAATGAAAAACTGTTTTTT
>NA|TRBJ2-7|TRBV3-1|NA
CASSLQRKGLPAYEQYF
TGTGCCAGCAGCCTTCAACGGAAAGGACTCCCAGCCTACGAGCAGTACTTC
>NA|TRBJ2-1|TRBV4-3|NA
CASSQDGAGWNEQFF
TGCGCCAGCAGCCAAGATGGGGCAGGGTGGAATGAGCAGTTCTTC
>few|TRBJ1-3|TRBV9|NA
CASSVGSSGNTIYF
TGTGCCAGCAGCGTTGGGAGCTCTGGAAACACCATATATTTT
>NA|TRBJ1-4|TRBV9|NA
CASSSRDATNEKLFF
TGTGCCAGCAGCTCGCGGGACGCAACTAATGAAAAACTGTTTTTT
>few|TRBJ2-1|TRBV7-9|NA
CASPPLGSYNEQFF
TGTGCCAGCCCCCCGCTGGGCTCCTACAATGAGCAGTTCTTC
>NA|TRBJ2-7|TRBV18|NA
CASSPGTYAEQYF
TGTGCCAGCTCACCAGGGACTTATGCCGAGCAGTACTTC
>few|TRBJ1-6|TRBV27|TRBD1
CASALSGTGTSPLHF
TGTGCCAGCGCCCTATCTGGGACAGGGACTTCACCCCTCCACTTT
>few|TRBJ1-2|TRBV4-1|TRBD1
CASSQPGQGRGGYTF
TGCGCCAGCAGCCAACCGGGACAGGGAAGGGGAGGCTACACCTTC
>few|TRBJ1-1|TRBV3-1|NA
CASSPTWGGTEAFF
TGTGCCAGCAGCCCGACTTGGGGGGGCACTGAAGCTTTCTTT
>few|TRBJ1-2|TRBV6-6|NA
CASSYSPGVNYGYTF
TGTGCCAGCAGTTACTCCCCAGGGGTTAACTATGGCTACACCTTC
>NA|TRBJ2-7|TRBV29-1|TRBD1
CSVEGTGTLFDEQYF
TGCAGCGTTGAAGGGACAGGGACACTTTTCGACGAGCAGTACTTC
>few|TRBJ1-4|TRBV12-3/TRBV12-4|NA
CASTWDTGANEKLFF
TGTGCCAGCACCTGGGACACCGGGGCCAATGAAAAACTGTTTTTT
>NA|TRBJ2-1|TRBV7-6|TRBD2
CASSLAGTNYNEQFF
TGTGCCAGCAGCTTAGCGGGGACTAACTACAATGAGCAGTTCTTC
>few|TRBJ2-1|TRBV3-1|TRBD2
CASSPTSGGHPNEQFF
TGTGCCAGCAGCCCCACTAGCGGGGGCCATCCCAATGAGCAGTTCTTC
>NA|TRBJ1-5|TRBV13|TRBD1
CASSPLRDSNSNQPQHF
TGTGCCAGCAGTCCTCTCCGGGACAGCAATAGCAATCAGCCCCAGCATTTT
>few|TRBJ2-2|TRBV12-3/TRBV12-4|TRBD1
CASKTSQGATNTGELFF
TGTGCCAGCAAAACCTCACAGGGGGCCACGAACACCGGGGAGCTGTTTTTT
>NA|TRBJ2-5|TRBV2|TRBD2
CASSHARKIAGGPSETQYF
TGTGCCAGCAGCCACGCAAGAAAGATAGCGGGAGGGCCCTCAGAGACCCAGTACTTC
>many|TRBJ2-6|TRBV2|NA
CATVLWGTPSPWKSGANVLTF
TGTGCCACCGTTTTATGGGGAACCCCCTCCCCGTGGAAATCTGGGGCCAACGTCCTGACTTTC
>many|TRBJ2-1|TRBV11-2|NA
CASSLGSDNNEQFF
TGTGCCAGCAGCTTGGGCAGCGACAACAATGAGCAGTTCTTC
>NA|TRBJ2-1|TRBV5-4|NA
CASREGGSGSYNEQFF
TGTGCCAGCAGGGAGGGGGGTAGCGGTTCCTACAATGAGCAGTTCTTC
>few|TRBJ2-1|TRBV29-1|NA
CSVELVAANNEQFF
TGCAGCGTTGAGTTGGTAGCGGCAAACAATGAGCAGTTCTTC
>NA|TRBJ2-3|TRBV5-1|TRBD2
CASSSGLAGGLDTQYF
TGCGCCAGCAGCTCGGGACTAGCGGGGGGGCTAGATACGCAGTATTTT
>few|TRBJ2-2|TRBV19|NA
CASSMEFPHGELFF
TGTGCCAGTAGTATGGAATTCCCTCACGGGGAGCTGTTTTTT
>NA|TRBJ2-1|TRBV27|NA
CASRVMGEKNEYNEQFF
TGTGCCAGCAGGGTTATGGGGGAGAAGAATGAGTACAATGAGCAGTTCTTC
>few|TRBJ2-5|TRBV6-5|NA
CASAPEGETQYF
TGTGCCAGCGCCCCGGAGGGGGAGACCCAGTACTTC
>NA|TRBJ2-5|TRBV7-9|NA
CASSLIGQPIAQYF
TGTGCCAGCAGCTTAATTGGACAACCCATTGCCCAGTACTTC
>few|TRBJ2-5|TRBV6-2/TRBV6-3|NA
CASSYSASSETQYF
TGTGCCAGCAGTTACTCGGCTAGCTCAGAGACCCAGTACTTC
>NA|TRBJ2-7|TRBV3-1|NA
CASSPSTQREQYF
TGTGCCAGCAGCCCTAGCACTCAGCGCGAGCAGTACTTC
>few|TRBJ2-1|TRBV19|NA
CASSMPLALSYNEQFF
TGTGCCAGTAGTATGCCTCTAGCGCTTTCCTACAATGAGCAGTTCTTC
>few|TRBJ2-3|TRBV6-5|NA
CASSYSDSFGGTDTQYF
TGTGCCAGCAGTTACTCGGATTCCTTTGGGGGCACAGATACGCAGTATTTT
>NA|TRBJ2-7|TRBV11-2|NA
CASSLTTSSYEQYF
TGTGCCAGCAGCTTAACCACCAGCTCCTACGAGCAGTACTTC
>NA|TRBJ2-1|TRBV7-6|TRBD2
CASSLGSGRSNEQFF
TGTGCCAGCAGCTTAGGTAGCGGGAGATCAAATGAGCAGTTCTTC
>NA|TRBJ2-1|TRBV29-1|NA
CSVLLAYNEQFF
TGCAGCGTCCTTTTAGCGTACAATGAGCAGTTCTTC
>many|TRBJ2-7|TRBV18|NA
CASSDSFYEQYF
TGTGCCAGCTCGGACTCCTTCTACGAGCAGTACTTC
>NA|TRBJ2-1|TRBV7-3|TRBD2
CASSPGLAGGEQFF
TGTGCCAGCAGCCCGGGACTAGCGGGGGGCGAGCAGTTCTTC
>NA|TRBJ2-1|TRBV14|TRBD1
CASSLGQGIYTEQFF
TGTGCCAGCAGCCTAGGACAGGGAATTTACACTGAGCAGTTCTTC
>few|TRBJ1-2|TRBV28|NA
CASSLSGVGRYTF
TGTGCCAGCAGTTTGTCGGGGGTTGGGCGCTACACCTTC
>NA|TRBJ1-2|TRBV3-1|TRBD1
CASSRETGLYGYTF
TGTGCCAGCAGCCGAGAGACAGGGCTCTATGGCTACACCTTC
>NA|TRBJ1-4|TRBV9|NA
CASSVAAHGGEKLFF
TGTGCCAGCAGCGTAGCTGCCCACGGGGGCGAAAAACTGTTTTTT
>NA|TRBJ1-1|TRBV7-2|NA
CASSKTAYTEAFF
TGTGCCAGCAGCAAGACGGCTTACACTGAAGCTTTCTTT
>NA|TRBJ2-6|TRBV28|NA
CASSFPNPPGANDLTF
TGTGCCAGCAGTTTCCCGAACCCCCCTGGGGCCAACGACCTGACTTTC
>NA|TRBJ2-7|TRBV11-2|TRBD2
CASSPSGRSDEQYF
TGTGCCAGCAGCCCGAGCGGGAGGTCCGACGAGCAGTACTTC
>NA|TRBJ2-1|TRBV9|NA
CASSVVASTPNEQFF
TGTGCCAGCAGCGTAGTAGCTTCTACACCCAATGAGCAGTTCTTC
>NA|TRBJ1-6|TRBV7-2|TRBD1
CASSSTGGDSPLHF
TGTGCCAGCAGCTCTACAGGGGGGGATTCACCCCTCCACTTT
>once|TRBJ2-3|TRBV9|NA
CASSGKHSSTDTQYF
TGTGCCAGCAGCGGGAAGCACTCTAGCACAGATACGCAGTATTTT
>NA|TRBJ2-3|TRBV20-1|NA
CSARRPPTSTDTQYF
TGCAGTGCTAGGAGACCTCCGACTAGCACAGATACGCAGTATTTT
>few|TRBJ2-2|TRBV7-9|NA
CASSLDDPGELFF
TGTGCCAGCAGCTTAGACGACCCCGGGGAGCTGTTTTTT
>NA|TRBJ2-2|TRBV5-1|TRBD1
CASSLDGTANGGELFF
TGCGCCAGCAGCTTGGATGGGACAGCTAATGGCGGGGAGCTGTTTTTT
>NA|TRBJ2-1|TRBV12-3/TRBV12-4|NA
CASSVEGLKEFF
TGTGCCAGCAGTGTTGAGGGGCTGAAGGAGTTCTTC
>NA|TRBJ2-2|TRBV7-9|NA
CASRRALPDTGELFF
TGTGCCAGCCGTCGGGCACTACCCGACACCGGGGAGCTGTTTTTT
>few|TRBJ2-5|TRBV4-2|TRBD1
CASSQAFTGDVETQYF
TGTGCCAGCAGCCAAGCGTTTACAGGGGACGTCGAGACCCAGTACTTC
>NA|TRBJ2-5|TRBV27|NA
CASRRTELGTQYF
TGTGCCAGCCGGCGGACGGAGCTGGGGACCCAGTACTTC